There are many counts of the clone carrying this T cell receptor beta chain. The target antigen is unknown. Germline V gives CDR1 SNHLY, CDR2 FYNNEI. The CDR3 length is 14 residues. The V gene end was trimmed by 5 bases and the J gene end by 7 bases; junction bases not matched to a gene: 8. The data are from a study of breast tumors, draining lymph nodes, adjacent tissues. Study-wide findings and caveats: Tumors had less TCR diversity than lymph nodes, more than nontumor tissue.

One entry per CDR3 protein, called by TCRdb with MiXCR from the multiplex PCR reads. The table records some 47,000 distinct CDR3 sequences, under 50% of them present only once. The receptor was isolated from a female donor with breast cancer. Some clones in this sample may be carry-over from other donors' samples. The chain recombines TRBV2 with TRBJ1-2; 9 nucleotides align to TRBD1. The sample taken for sequencing was breast tumor tissue. The CDR3 DNA is TGTGCCAGCAGTCGGGACAGGGTGAATCGTGGCTACACCTTC. As protein: CASSRDRVNRGYTF.